The 12 T cell receptor beta chains presented below share a single source sample, sequenced in a study of blood T cell repertoires in COVID-19. Profiling relied on immunoSEQ multiplex PCR, and the TCRdb table lists in-frame clones only, not all of them. The sample carries under 200,000 clones, about 88% recorded once. Sequenced: peripheral blood. These receptors were obtained from a middle-aged man who had recovered from COVID-19.

The V gene is TRBV18, the J gene TRBJ1-5; tentative D call: TRBD1 (5 bases). The CDR3 covers 13 residues. Trimming took off 6 bases at V and 5 bases at J, with 11 bases between the two ends. Germline V lookup: CDR1 KGHSH, CDR2 LQKENI. Here the CDR3 reads CASSQGLDQPQHF. The CDR3 nucleotides are TGTGCCAGCTCTCAGGGTTTAGATCAGCCCCAGCATTTT.

The J gene is TRBJ1-1, the V gene TRBV19; D is uncertain. V shed 4 bases and J shed 0 bases, with 15 bases lying between them. The V gene's germline CDR1 is LNHDA and CDR2 SQIVND (reference sequence). The CDR3 has 16 amino acids. CDR3 region: CASSSGVGIMNTEAFF. CDR3 DNA sequence: TGTGCCAGTAGTAGCGGTGTAGGCATTATGAACACTGAAGCTTTCTTT. The variable domain in full, completed from reference TRBV19 and TRBJ1-1, reads DGGITQSPKYLFRKEGQNVTLSCEQNLNHDAMYWYRQDPGQGLRLIYYSQIVNDFQKGDIAEGYSVSREKKESFPLTVTSAQKNPTAFYLCASSSGVGIMNTEAFFGQGTRLTVV.

The gene calls are TRBV6-4 and TRBJ1-2, with D possibly TRBD1 on 5 matching bases. The CDR3 spans 15 residues. Trimming pared 7 bases from V and 2 bases from J, leaving 17 bases between. The germline CDR1 and CDR2 sequences are MRHNA and SNTAGT. CDR3 in amino acids: CASKPGAGRNYGYTF. As DNA, the CDR3 is TGTGCCAGCAAGCCCGGGGCAGGGAGGAACTATGGCTACACCTTC.

The rearrangement links TRBV2 to TRBJ1-1, with a possible D match to TRBD1 (5 bases). The CDR3 loop spans 13 amino acids. Trimming shortened V by 3 bases and J by 1 base, and 6 bases separated the two germline ends. Germline V gene lookup returns CDR1 SNHLY and CDR2 FYNNEI. The CDR3 is CASSDRENTEAFF. DNA of the CDR3: TGTGCCAGCAGTGACAGGGAGAACACTGAAGCTTTCTTT.

The chain joins TRBV2 to TRBJ1-2, with D possibly matching TRBD1 (5 bases). The CDR3 loop spans 15 amino acids. CDR1 is SNHLY and CDR2 is FYNNEI in the germline V gene. The V and J ends lost 6 bases and 1 base respectively, with 15 bases between them. CDR3 amino acids: CASRPGTGGNYGYTF. In nucleotides, the CDR3 is TGTGCCAGCAGACCAGGGACCGGGGGTAACTATGGCTACACCTTC.

The rearrangement joins TRBV3-1 (or the pseudogene TRBV3-2) to TRBJ2-3; TRBD2 aligns across 10 bases. The V gene end was trimmed by 7 bases and the J gene end by 4 bases; junction bases not matched to a gene: 11. From germline, CDR1 is LGHDT and CDR2 YNNKEL (reference sequence). The CDR3 covers 16 residues. CDR3 in DNA: TGTGCCAGCACCAGGGGCTGGAGCGGGGGGGCAGATACGCAGTATTTT. It yields the protein CASTRGWSGGADTQYF.

The CDR3 sequence: CAWWDRGRRNTGELFF. The CDR3 nucleotides are TGTGCCTGGTGGGACAGGGGGCGAAGGAACACCGGGGAGCTGTTTTTT. This rearrangement joins TRBV30 to TRBJ2-2; TRBD1 matches 12 bases. This CDR3 is 16 amino acids long. Germline assignment: CDR1 GTSNPN and CDR2 SVGIG (reference sequence). V shed 5 bases and J 1 base; nucleotides not matched to a gene: 5. Full variable domain (remainder filled in from reference TRBV30 and TRBJ2-2): SQTIHQWPATLVQPVGSPLSLECTVEGTSNPNLYWYRQAAGRGLQLLFYSVGIGQISSEVPQNLSASRPQDRQFILSSKKLLLSDSGFYLCAWWDRGRRNTGELFFGEGSRLTVL.

This chain connects TRBV6-5 to TRBJ2-7, with D tentatively TRBD1 (6 bases). Germline V gene lookup returns CDR1 MNHEY and CDR2 SVGAGI. Trimming left V 8 bases short and J 2 bases short, with 10 bases between. This CDR3 region has 12 residues. CDR3 sequence (DNA): TGTGCCAGCCAACAGGGTCCCTACGAGCAGTACTTC. This encodes CASQQGPYEQYF.

This chain joins TRBV5-1 and TRBJ1-1; D possibly corresponds to TRBD1 (6 bases). The V end lost 5 bases, the J end lost 1 base, and 12 bases lay between the germline ends. CDR3 length: 14 residues. Germline V gene sequence: CDR1 SGHRS, CDR2 YFSETQ. This chain's CDR3 is CASRLGGKNTEAFF. The CDR3 nucleotides are TGCGCCAGCAGATTAGGGGGAAAGAACACTGAAGCTTTCTTT.

This clone occurred once. V gene TRBV27 combines with J gene TRBJ2-5; D is perhaps TRBD1 (5 bases). Looked up from germline, CDR1 is MNHEY and CDR2 is SMNVEV (reference sequence). Trimming took off 4 bases at V and 1 base at J, with 13 bases between the two ends. This CDR3 spans 15 amino acids. The CDR3 spells CASSSTEPIQETQYF. CDR3 bases: TGTGCCAGCAGTTCGACAGAACCTATCCAAGAGACCCAGTACTTC.

V usage is TRBV7-9 and J usage is TRBJ2-7, with 7 bases lining up with TRBD1. The CDR3 loop spans 14 amino acids. Germline lookup yields CDR1 SEHNR and CDR2 FQNEAQ (reference sequence). After removal of 0 bases from V and 5 bases from J, the junction contained 4 bases not matched to a gene. The CDR3 spells CASSLARGQDEQYF. The CDR3 DNA is TGTGCCAGCAGCTTAGCACGAGGACAGGACGAGCAGTACTTC.

V gene TRBV7-2 combines with J gene TRBJ1-1; D gene uncertain. The CDR3 loop spans 14 amino acids. Trimming shortened V by 5 bases and J by 5 bases, and 15 bases separated the two germline ends. Per germline, CDR1 SGHTA and CDR2 FQGNSA. The CDR3 loop is CASSPAGVGTEAFF. The CDR3, as DNA: TGTGCCAGCAGCCCGGCCGGGGTGGGGACTGAAGCTTTCTTT.